The 4 T cell receptor beta chains reported below all come from one sample, sequenced in a study of T cells in Graves' hyperthyroidism and ophthalmopathy. The investigators amplified TCR beta CDR3 regions from RNA transcripts. First-round RT-PCR with HTBI primers amplified the TCR CDR3 region. TCRdb used MiXCR to reprocess the multiplex PCR reads, holding one entry per CDR3 protein. The data show roughly 640,000 distinct CDR3 sequences, 16% seen once. The sample comprised blood. Every receptor here comes from a woman between 35 and 50 years old with Graves' ophthalmopathy.

This clonotype came up a few times. The CDR3 DNA is TGCGCCAGCAGCCCCACATTCCAGAACAGGGGGTTCGGTGAGCAGTTCTTC. Translation: CASSPTFQNRGFGEQFF. The chain links TRBV4-1 to TRBJ2-1; 8 nucleotides agree with TRBD1. The germline CDR1 and CDR2 sequences are MGHRA and YSYEKL. With 4 bases clipped from V and 9 bases from J, the junction kept 17 bases outside the gene matches. This CDR3 spans 17 amino acids.

A word on this clonotype: A much larger clone differs by one base, so this may be a read error. The final CDR3 position lacks the conserved phenylalanine or tryptophan, pointing to a likely read error. The gene calls are TRBV3-1 and TRBJ1-5; D gene ambiguous. Germline lookup yields CDR1 LGHDT and CDR2 YNNKEL (reference sequence). V was trimmed by 3 bases and J by 5 bases, leaving 8 bases between them. This CDR3 is 13 amino acids long. This CDR3 reads CASSQDDHQPQHL. CDR3 coding DNA: TGTGCCAGCAGCCAGGACGATCATCAGCCCCAGCATCTT.

The table lists this clonotype with many counts. The rearrangement uses TRBV28 and TRBJ1-1, with 10 bases aligning to TRBD1. In germline, CDR1 is MDHEN, CDR2 SYDVKM. The V segment lost 4 bases and the J segment 3 bases; nucleotides outside the gene matches: 11. The CDR3 is 17 amino acids. CDR3 in amino acids: CASSSSTPGTGDTEAFF. The CDR3 DNA sequence: TGTGCCAGCAGTTCATCGACGCCCGGGACAGGGGACACTGAAGCTTTCTTT.

This clonotype came up a few times. The chain links TRBV20-1 to TRBJ1-2; D not certain. The length of the CDR3 is 11 residues. Germline loops: CDR1 DFQATT, CDR2 SNEGSKA (reference sequence). The V and J ends lost 5 bases and 0 bases respectively, with 4 bases between them. CDR3 sequence: CSAAANYGYTF. CDR3 nucleotide sequence: TGCAGTGCTGCGGCTAACTATGGCTACACCTTC.